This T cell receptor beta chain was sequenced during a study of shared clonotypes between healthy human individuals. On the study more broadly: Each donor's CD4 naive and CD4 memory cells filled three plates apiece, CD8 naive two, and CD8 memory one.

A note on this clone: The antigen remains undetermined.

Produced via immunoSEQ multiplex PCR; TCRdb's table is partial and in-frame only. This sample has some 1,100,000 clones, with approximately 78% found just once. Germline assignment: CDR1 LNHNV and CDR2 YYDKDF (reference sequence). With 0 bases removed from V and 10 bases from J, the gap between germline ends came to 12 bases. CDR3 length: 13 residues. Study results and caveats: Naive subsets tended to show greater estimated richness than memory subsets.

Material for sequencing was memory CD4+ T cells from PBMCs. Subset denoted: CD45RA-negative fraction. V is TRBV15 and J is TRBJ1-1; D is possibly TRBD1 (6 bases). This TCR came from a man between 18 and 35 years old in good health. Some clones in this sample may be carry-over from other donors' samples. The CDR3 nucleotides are TGTGCCACCAGCAGAGATCGGGACAACAGAGCTTTCTTT. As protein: CATSRDRDNRAFF. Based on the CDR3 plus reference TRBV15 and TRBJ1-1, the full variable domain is DAMVIQNPRYQVTQFGKPVTLSCSQTLNHNVMYWYQQKSSQAPKLLFHYYDKDFNNEADTPDNFQSRRPNTSFCFLDIRSPGLGDTAMYLCATSRDRDNRAFFGQGTRLTVV.